The T cell receptor beta chain described here comes from a study of blood T cell repertoires in COVID-19. On the study more broadly: Acute and convalescent COVID-19 specimens originated in the United States, Italy and Spain.

As originally analysed: Nucleated cell counts were estimated from reference gene primer amplification. Using immunoSEQ multiplex PCR, the repertoire was profiled, and TCRdb retains in-frame clones only, with some absent. The V and J calls and the clone size are those of that table, but D and trimming were determined from the DNA. The table has about 210,000 clones, 70% to 90% seen once. Germline V gene sequence: CDR1 SNHLY, CDR2 FYNNEI. This CDR3 contains 22 residues. Trimming stripped 9 bases from V and 4 bases from J, with 40 bases between. The V gene is TRBV2, the J gene TRBJ2-1, with D possibly being TRBD2 (10 bases). This sequence originates from a human donor in a cohort sampled during active COVID-19. Sequenced sample: peripheral blood. CDR3 nucleotide sequence: TGTGCCAGTGGGACCCCCGGGACAGGGTTAAGCGGGAGGGGATATACGTACAATGAGCAGTTCTTC. It specifies CASGTPGTGLSGRGYTYNEQFF.